The 26 T cell receptor beta chains below come from one sample, sequenced in a study of beta chain features in type 1 diabetes. Reverse transcribing all isolated RNA meant expressed TCRB transcripts were sequenced. The assay was immunoSEQ multiplex PCR, and TCRdb's table has in-frame clones only and misses some. Of approximately 730,000 clones listed, 13% are singletons. Study-level results: Moderate yet significant TCRB CDR3 shortening was seen in Type 1 diabetes patients in all four CD4+ subsets.

These receptors have no known antigen. Sequenced: naive CD4+ T cells from blood. The receptors here all came from a man between 18 and 35 years old with type 1 diabetes.

The CDR3 is CASSQGFEAFF. CDR3 coding DNA: TGTGCCAGCAGCCAGGGGTTTGAAGCTTTCTTT. The rearrangement uses TRBV6-5 and TRBJ1-1; tentative D call: TRBD1 (6 bases). The germline V gene encodes CDR1 MNHEY and CDR2 SVGAGI. The CDR3 consists of 11 residues. V lost 6 bases and J 7 bases, leaving 9 bases between the germline ends.

This clone occurred a few times. V and J are TRBV19 and TRBJ1-2; possible D gene TRBD1, 5 bases. V lost 3 bases to trimming and J lost 4 bases, with 12 bases between them. CDR3 size: 14 residues. Germline V CDR1 and CDR2: LNHDA, SQIVND (reference sequence). The DNA of the CDR3 is TGTGCCAGTAGTATCGGCGGGGCTGCCTATGGCTACACCTTC. The encoded protein is CASSIGGAAYGYTF.

A few counts support this clone. The chain couples TRBV28 to TRBJ2-3, with D perhaps matching TRBD2 (7 bases). CDR1 is MDHEN and CDR2 is SYDVKM in the germline V gene. The V end was cut by 2 bases, the J end by 4 bases, with 13 bases between. The CDR3 extends over 15 amino acids. CDR3 sequence (DNA): TGTGCCAGCAGTTTACCGGGGGGCAGGGCAGATACGCAGTATTTT. It encodes CASSLPGGRADTQYF.

The rearrangement links TRBV7-8 to TRBJ1-1, with D tentatively TRBD1 (5 bases). Trimming left V 2 bases short and J 10 bases short, with 20 bases between. CDR1 and CDR2 from the germline V gene are SGHVS and FQNEAQ. This CDR3 has 15 residues. CDR3 loop: CASSLNSRAVTRAFF. The CDR3 DNA is TGTGCCAGCAGCTTAAACTCCAGGGCCGTGACTCGAGCTTTCTTT.

V and J are TRBV7-9 and TRBJ1-6; no reliable D call. This CDR3 spans 14 amino acids. Germline V CDR1 and CDR2: SEHNR, FQNEAQ (reference sequence). V shed 8 bases and J shed 0 bases, with 8 bases lying between them. The CDR3 here is CASLSSSYNSPLHF. The CDR3 bases are TGTGCCAGCCTCAGTAGCTCCTATAATTCACCCCTCCACTTT.

This clone was found a few times. J is TRBJ2-6 and V is TRBV5-1; D is unclear. The CDR3 runs 14 residues. Trimming pared 6 bases from V and 0 bases from J, leaving 7 bases between. Germline V CDR1 and CDR2: SGHRS, YFSETQ. The CDR3 region has the DNA TGCGCCAGCAAATCGTTCTCTGGGGCCAACGTCCTGACTTTC. Residues: CASKSFSGANVLTF.

As to this clone: Mismatch with germline at one junction end may stem from a read error. V and J are TRBV7-7 and TRBJ2-5; D is possibly TRBD1 (5 bases). Germline V gene data show CDR1 as SSHAT and CDR2 as FNYEAQ (reference sequence). The CDR3 contains 14 residues. The CDR3 DNA sequence: TGTGCTAGCAGACCCAGGGTTTTGGGAGAGACCCAGTACTTC. Translation: CASRPRVLGETQYF.

The CDR3: CASRGPADLTGELFF. CDR3 coding DNA: TGTGCCAGTAGGGGCCCGGCGGACCTCACCGGGGAGCTGTTTTTT. This chain links TRBV19 with TRBJ2-2; D call uncertain. Between the trimmed V and J ends, which lost 6 bases and 4 bases, there was a span of 15 bases. CDR3 length: 15 residues. Looked up from germline, CDR1 is LNHDA and CDR2 is SQIVND (reference sequence).

This chain uses TRBV4-1 with TRBJ1-3; unclear D gene. The CDR3 loop spans 20 amino acids. V lost 2 bases and J 0 bases, leaving 23 bases between the germline ends. CDR1 is MGHRA and CDR2 is YSYEKL in the germline V gene. As DNA, the CDR3 is TGCGCCAGCAGCCAACTTACCATAGGGAGGGAGTGGACCTCTGGAAACACCATATATTTT. Its protein is CASSQLTIGREWTSGNTIYF.

The rearrangement joins TRBV11-2 to TRBJ2-6; the match to TRBD1 covers 7 bases. The CDR3 has 15 amino acids. Germline V CDR1 and CDR2: SGHAT, FQNNGV. Trimming removed 3 bases from V and 8 bases from J; junction bases left unmatched: 7. The CDR3 nucleotides read TGTGCCAGCAGCTTCTCGACAGGGACGTCCAACGTCCTGACTTTC. Translation gives CASSFSTGTSNVLTF.

The chain uses TRBV30 and TRBJ2-5; D is perhaps TRBD1 or TRBD2 (5 bases each). The CDR3 is 12 amino acids. CDR1 GTSNPN and CDR2 SVGIG come from the germline V gene (reference sequence). Trimming took off 0 bases at V and 11 bases at J, with 13 bases between the two ends. For the CDR3, the DNA is TGTGCCTGGAGTGTCGGGGCGGATGAGCAGTACTTC. It specifies CAWSVGADEQYF.

V gene TRBV7-2 combines with J gene TRBJ1-6; TRBD1 agrees at 7 bases. Unmatched junction bases numbered 8, after V lost 5 bases and J lost 7 bases. Germline-derived CDR1 and CDR2 are SGHTA and FQGNSA. The CDR3 is 15 amino acids. In nucleotides, the CDR3 is TGTGCCAGCAGCCAACGACAGGGAGGGAATTCACCCCTCCACTTT. Amino acid sequence: CASSQRQGGNSPLHF. The full variable domain, rest sourced from reference TRBV7-2 and TRBJ1-6, is GAGVSQSPSNKVTEKGKDVELRCDPISGHTALYWYRQSLGQGLEFLIYFQGNSAPDKSGLPSDRFSAERTGGSVSTLTIQRTQQEDSAVYLCASSQRQGGNSPLHFGNGTRLTVT.

This clone was detected only a few times. This rearrangement joins TRBV2 to TRBJ2-7, with TRBD1 identical over 8 bases. The CDR3 runs to 14 residues. V was pared by 7 bases and J by 5 bases, with 10 bases of the junction left unmatched. Germline V gene data show CDR1 as SNHLY and CDR2 as FYNNEI. CDR3: CASNPGGFFDEQYF. For the CDR3, the DNA is TGTGCCAGCAACCCAGGGGGCTTTTTCGACGAGCAGTACTTC. The whole variable domain, filled in from reference TRBV2 and TRBJ2-7, reads EPEVTQTPSHQVTQMGQEVILRCVPISNHLYFYWYRQILGQKVEFLVSFYNNEISEKSEIFDDQFSVERPDGSNFTLKIRSTKLEDSAMYFCASNPGGFFDEQYFGPGTRLTVT.

This chain uses TRBV5-8 with TRBJ1-1, with D uncertain. V shed 2 bases and J shed 0 bases, with 5 bases lying between them. This CDR3 has 13 residues. CDR1 is SGHTS and CDR2 is YDEGEE in the germline V gene. In DNA form, the CDR3 reads TGTGCCAGCAGCTTACGGGTGAACACTGAAGCTTTCTTT. Translation: CASSLRVNTEAFF.

This chain joins TRBV4-1 and TRBJ1-4; perhaps TRBD1 as D (5 bases). This CDR3 is built from 18 residues. V was cut by 2 bases and J by 6 bases, with 22 bases left in between. CDR1 and CDR2 (germline): MGHRA, YSYEKL. The CDR3: CASSQPLGSWDGYEKLFF. CDR3 nucleotides: TGCGCCAGCAGCCAACCCCTTGGGAGCTGGGACGGGTATGAAAAACTGTTTTTT.

Turning to this clone: At the DNA level, this CDR3 is encoded by other sequences in the same sample as well. This rearrangement joins TRBV9 to TRBJ1-3; no clear D gene. The CDR3 is 12 amino acids. V was cut by 1 base and J by 1 base, with 0 bases left in between. Germline assignment: CDR1 SGDLS and CDR2 YYNGEE. CDR3 in amino acids: CASSVSGNTIYF. The CDR3 region has the DNA TGTGCCAGCAGCGTATCTGGAAACACCATATATTTT.

J is TRBJ2-7 and V is TRBV2; 11 positions match TRBD1. This CDR3 is 15 amino acids long. Germline V CDR1 and CDR2: SNHLY, FYNNEI. J lost 5 bases, V lost 3 bases, and 6 bases had no gene match. The CDR3 here is CASSDPDRGQHEQYF. CDR3 bases: TGTGCCAGCAGTGACCCGGACAGGGGGCAGCACGAGCAGTACTTC.

The chain has TRBV19 and TRBJ1-1; D is uncertain. The CDR3 extends over 14 amino acids. V lost 4 bases, J lost 0 bases, and 9 bases lay in between. From germline, CDR1 is LNHDA and CDR2 SQIVND (reference sequence). CDR3 loop: CASSTGPVNTEAFF. Written as DNA, the CDR3 is TGTGCCAGTAGTACCGGTCCGGTGAACACTGAAGCTTTCTTT. Variable domain in full (rest from reference TRBV19 and TRBJ1-1): DGGITQSPKYLFRKEGQNVTLSCEQNLNHDAMYWYRQDPGQGLRLIYYSQIVNDFQKGDIAEGYSVSREKKESFPLTVTSAQKNPTAFYLCASSTGPVNTEAFFGQGTRLTVV.

This clone was observed a few times. The gene calls are TRBV6-1 and TRBJ1-5; 9 bases line up with TRBD1. V dropped 6 bases and J dropped 1; count of bases not matched to a gene: 4. The germline V gene has CDR1 MNHNS and CDR2 SASEGT. This CDR3 has 15 residues. The CDR3 DNA sequence: TGTGCCAGCAGACCCGGACAGGGGAGCAATCAGCCCCAGCATTTT. Protein: CASRPGQGSNQPQHF.

This clone was counted between two and nine times. This rearrangement joins TRBV7-2 to TRBJ2-1; D remains unclear. Germline V CDR1 and CDR2: SGHTA, FQGNSA. V lost 5 bases to trimming and J lost 9 bases, with 8 bases between them. The CDR3 has 11 residues. This CDR3 reads CASSMLVEQFF. The CDR3, as DNA: TGTGCCAGCAGCATGTTGGTTGAGCAGTTCTTC.

The genes are TRBV5-5 and TRBJ1-3; D is perhaps TRBD1 (6 bases). There are 14 residues in the CDR3. CDR1 and CDR2 (germline): SGHKS, YYEKEE (reference sequence). The V end lost 4 bases, the J end lost 0 bases, and 8 bases lay between the germline ends. The CDR3 here is CASSPTGSGNTIYF. In nucleotides, the CDR3 is TGTGCCAGCAGCCCGACAGGCTCTGGAAACACCATATATTTT.

V is TRBV4-1 and J is TRBJ1-1; TRBD1 agrees at 12 bases. From germline, CDR1 is MGHRA and CDR2 YSYEKL. This CDR3 has 16 residues. Trimming cost V 7 bases and J 1 base; bases outside gene matches: 7. DNA for the CDR3: TGCGCCAGCACCTCCGGGACAGGGGGCCCGAACACTGAAGCTTTCTTT. Its protein product is CASTSGTGGPNTEAFF.

The V and J genes are TRBV9 and TRBJ2-2; D unresolved. V lost 3 bases and J lost 3, with 6 bases in between. Germline-derived CDR1 and CDR2 are SGDLS and YYNGEE. This CDR3 comprises 13 residues. The CDR3 DNA reads as TGTGCCAGCAGCGGGAGTTACACCGGGGAGCTGTTTTTT. Translated: CASSGSYTGELFF.

Only a few counts were recorded for this clone. J is TRBJ2-5 and V is TRBV13; a weak D match, TRBD1 (6 bases). CDR3 length: 13 amino acids. Trimming stripped 7 bases from V and 2 bases from J, with 11 bases between. CDR1 and CDR2 from the germline V gene are PRHDT and FYEKMQ (reference sequence). The CDR3 spells CASTYRAQETQYF. In DNA, the CDR3 is TGTGCCAGCACGTACAGGGCACAAGAGACCCAGTACTTC.

The chain uses TRBV2 and TRBJ1-5; no firm D call. CDR3 length: 14 residues. The germline V gene encodes CDR1 SNHLY and CDR2 FYNNEI. With 3 bases removed from V and 2 bases from J, the gap between germline ends came to 8 bases. The DNA for the CDR3 is TGTGCCAGCAGTGACCTCCCAGGCAATCAGCCCCAGCATTTT. This codes for CASSDLPGNQPQHF.

This clone was counted a few times. This chain uses TRBV21-1 with TRBJ2-7; TRBD1, the D gene given by the table, was not confirmed from the DNA. TRBV21-1 is given as a pseudogene. The CDR3 runs to 15 residues. CDR3 bases: TGTGCCAGCAGACCCACAGGGAGTCGGCCCTACGAGCAGTACTTC. It codes for CASRPTGSRPYEQYF.